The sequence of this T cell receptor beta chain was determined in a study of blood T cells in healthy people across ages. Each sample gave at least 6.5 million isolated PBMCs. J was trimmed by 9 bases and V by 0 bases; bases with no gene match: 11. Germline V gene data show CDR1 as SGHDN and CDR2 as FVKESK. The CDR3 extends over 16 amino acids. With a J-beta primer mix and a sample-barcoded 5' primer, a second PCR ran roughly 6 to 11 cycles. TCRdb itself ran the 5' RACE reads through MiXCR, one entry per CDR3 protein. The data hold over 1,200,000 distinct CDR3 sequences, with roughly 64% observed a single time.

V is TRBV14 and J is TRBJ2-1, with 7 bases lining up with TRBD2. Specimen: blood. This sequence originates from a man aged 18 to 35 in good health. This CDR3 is CASSQDLGSGMFEQFF. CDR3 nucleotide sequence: TGTGCCAGCAGCCAAGATCTTGGGAGCGGGATGTTTGAGCAGTTCTTC.